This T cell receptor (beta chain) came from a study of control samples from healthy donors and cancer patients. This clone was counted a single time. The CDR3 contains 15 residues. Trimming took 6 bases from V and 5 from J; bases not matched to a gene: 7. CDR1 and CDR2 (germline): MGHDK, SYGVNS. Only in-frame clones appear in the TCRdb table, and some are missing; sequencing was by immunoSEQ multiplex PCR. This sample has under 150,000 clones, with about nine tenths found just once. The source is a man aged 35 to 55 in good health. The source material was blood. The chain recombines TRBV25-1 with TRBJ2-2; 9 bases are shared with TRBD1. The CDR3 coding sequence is TGTGCCAGCAGGAACAGGGGGCATGGGACCGGGGAGCTGTTTTTT. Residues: CASRNRGHGTGELFF. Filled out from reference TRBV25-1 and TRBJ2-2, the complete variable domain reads EADIYQTPRYLVIGTGKKITLECSQTMGHDKMYWYQQDPGMELHLIHYSYGVNSTEKGDLSSESTVSRIRTEHFPLTLESARPSHTSQYLCASRNRGHGTGELFFGEGSRLTVL.